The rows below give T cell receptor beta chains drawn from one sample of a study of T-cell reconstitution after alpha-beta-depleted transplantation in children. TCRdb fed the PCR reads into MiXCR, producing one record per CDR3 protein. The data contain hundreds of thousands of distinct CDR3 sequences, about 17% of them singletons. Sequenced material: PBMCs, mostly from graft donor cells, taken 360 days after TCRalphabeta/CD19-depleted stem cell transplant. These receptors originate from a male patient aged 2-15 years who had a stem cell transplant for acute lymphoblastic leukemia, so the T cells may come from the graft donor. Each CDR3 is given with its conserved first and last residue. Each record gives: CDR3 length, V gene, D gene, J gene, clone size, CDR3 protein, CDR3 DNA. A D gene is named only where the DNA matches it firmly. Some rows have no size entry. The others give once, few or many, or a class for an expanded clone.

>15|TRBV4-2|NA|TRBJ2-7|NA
CASSQTQKGIYEQYF
TGTGCCAGCAGCCAAACCCAGAAGGGTATCTACGAGCAGTACTTC
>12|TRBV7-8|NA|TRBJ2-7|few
CASSQAGREQYF
TGTGCCAGCAGCCAGGCAGGGAGAGAGCAGTACTTC
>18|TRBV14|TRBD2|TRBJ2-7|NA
CASSQGLAGGNRVYEQYF
TGTGCCAGCAGCCAAGGACTAGCGGGAGGGAATAGAGTTTACGAGCAGTACTTC
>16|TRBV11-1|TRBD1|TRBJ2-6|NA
CASSLIRGPGANVLTF
TGTGCCAGCAGCCTCATCAGGGGGCCTGGGGCCAACGTCCTGACTTTC
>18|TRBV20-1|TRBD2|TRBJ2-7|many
CSVPLRPGLADSSYEQYF
TGCAGTGTCCCTTTACGACCGGGACTAGCGGATTCTTCCTACGAGCAGTACTTC
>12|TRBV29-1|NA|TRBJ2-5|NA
CSAEGRGAAQYF
TGCAGCGCCGAAGGCCGGGGAGCGGCCCAGTACTTC
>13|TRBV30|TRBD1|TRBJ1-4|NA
CAWTGTGRGELFF
TGTGCCTGGACCGGGACAGGGCGGGGGGAACTGTTTTTT
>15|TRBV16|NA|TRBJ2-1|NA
CASSQSTAAYNEQFF
TGTGCCAGCAGCCAATCTACTGCGGCGTACAATGAGCAGTTCTTC
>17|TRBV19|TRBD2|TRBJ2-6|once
CASFGLAGARGANVLTF
TGTGCCAGTTTTGGACTAGCGGGAGCCCGAGGGGCCAACGTCCTGACTTTC
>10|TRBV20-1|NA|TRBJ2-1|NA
CSATTGEQFF
TGCAGTGCTACGACCGGGGAGCAGTTCTTC
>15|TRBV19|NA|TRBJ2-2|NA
CASRKQGHGTGELFF
TGTGCCAGTAGAAAACAGGGTCATGGCACCGGGGAGCTGTTTTTT
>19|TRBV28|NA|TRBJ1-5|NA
CASSFGGARGYRSNQPQHF
TGTGCCAGCAGTTTTGGCGGGGCGCGGGGGTACCGAAGCAATCAGCCCCAGCATTTT
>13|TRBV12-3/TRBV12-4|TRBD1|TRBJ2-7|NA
CASLRTGSYEQYF
TGTGCCAGCCTACGGACAGGGAGCTACGAGCAGTACTTC
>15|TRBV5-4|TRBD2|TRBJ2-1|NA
CASSLPSGRALEQFF
TGTGCCAGCAGCTTGCCCAGCGGGAGGGCCCTTGAGCAGTTCTTC
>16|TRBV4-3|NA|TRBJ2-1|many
CASSQEAESSYNEQFF
TGCGCCAGCAGCCAAGAGGCGGAGAGCTCCTACAATGAGCAGTTCTTC
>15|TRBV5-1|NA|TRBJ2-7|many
CASSSSLSGSYEQYF
TGCGCCAGCAGCTCTAGTCTATCTGGAAGCTACGAGCAGTACTTC
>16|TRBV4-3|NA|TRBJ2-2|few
CASSQDPLFRTGELFF
TGCGCCAGCAGCCAAGACCCCCTTTTTCGCACCGGGGAGCTGTTTTTT
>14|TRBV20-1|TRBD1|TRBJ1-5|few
CSARGDRANQPQHF
TGCAGTGCTAGAGGAGACAGGGCAAATCAGCCCCAGCATTTT
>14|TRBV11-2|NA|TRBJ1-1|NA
CASSRGRPNTEAFF
TGTGCCAGCAGCCGAGGGCGGCCGAACACTGAAGCTTTCTTT
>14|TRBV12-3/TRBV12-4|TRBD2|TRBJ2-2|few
CASSFSLREAELFF
TGTGCCAGCAGTTTTTCGCTTCGGGAGGCGGAGCTGTTTTTT
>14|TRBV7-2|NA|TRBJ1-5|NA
CASSLDGTSRPQHF
TGTGCCAGCAGCTTGGATGGGACATCAAGGCCCCAGCATTTT
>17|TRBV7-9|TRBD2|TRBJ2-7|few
CASSASGSLGWFGEQYF
TGTGCCAGCAGCGCCAGCGGGAGTTTGGGTTGGTTCGGCGAGCAGTACTTC
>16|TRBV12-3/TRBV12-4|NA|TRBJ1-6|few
CASSPALSSYNSPLHF
TGTGCCAGCAGTCCGGCCCTAAGCTCCTATAATTCACCCCTCCACTTT
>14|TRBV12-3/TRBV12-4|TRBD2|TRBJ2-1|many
CASKLSGSWDEQFF
TGTGCCAGCAAACTTAGCGGGAGTTGGGATGAGCAGTTCTTC
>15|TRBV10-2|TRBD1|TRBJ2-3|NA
CASTTDRDSTDTQYF
TGCGCCAGCACCACGGACAGGGACTCCACAGATACGCAGTATTTT
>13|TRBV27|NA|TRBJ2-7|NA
CASRLTGTYEQYF
TGTGCCAGCAGACTGACAGGAACCTACGAGCAGTACTTC
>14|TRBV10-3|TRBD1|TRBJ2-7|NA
CAIRRTGTSYEQYF
TGTGCCATCAGAAGGACAGGGACATCCTACGAGCAGTACTTC
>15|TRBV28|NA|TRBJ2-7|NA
CASKNSRSSSYEQYF
TGTGCCAGCAAGAACAGCAGAAGTAGCTCCTACGAGCAGTACTTC
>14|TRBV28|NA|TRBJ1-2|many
CASSPTRTGRGYTF
TGTGCCAGCAGTCCCACGCGGACTGGAAGAGGCTACACCTTC
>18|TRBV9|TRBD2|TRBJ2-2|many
CASSFSTSGREYTGELFF
TGTGCCAGCAGCTTTTCGACTAGCGGGAGGGAATACACCGGGGAGCTGTTTTTT
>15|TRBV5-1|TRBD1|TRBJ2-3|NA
CASSKIGGPTDTQYF
TGCGCCAGCAGCAAAATAGGGGGCCCGACAGATACGCAGTATTTT
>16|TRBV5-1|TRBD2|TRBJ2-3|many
CASSPLLAGSTDTQYF
TGCGCCAGCAGCCCACTCCTAGCGGGTAGCACAGATACGCAGTATTTT
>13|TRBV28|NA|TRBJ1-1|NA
CAIKQVLNTEAFF
TGTGCCATCAAACAGGTGTTGAACACTGAAGCTTTCTTT
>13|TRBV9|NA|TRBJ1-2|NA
CASSVYQGSGYTF
TGTGCCAGCAGCGTATACCAGGGGAGTGGCTACACCTTC
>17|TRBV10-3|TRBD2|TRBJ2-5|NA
CAISESAWGRAEETQYF
TGTGCCATCAGTGAGTCGGCATGGGGGAGGGCCGAGGAGACCCAGTACTTC
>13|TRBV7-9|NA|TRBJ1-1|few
CASSLDSGSGAFF
TGTGCCAGCAGCTTAGATTCAGGGTCGGGAGCTTTCTTT
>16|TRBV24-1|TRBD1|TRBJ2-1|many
CATSDSGTGGYNEQFF
TGTGCCACCAGTGATTCCGGGACAGGGGGGTACAATGAGCAGTTCTTC